This T cell receptor beta chain stems from a study of T-cell reconstitution after alpha-beta-depleted transplantation in children. Researchers prepared the TCRbeta library using unique molecular identifiers, the study reports. TCRdb called the PCR reads again in MiXCR, with one record for every CDR3 protein. The sample has some 550,000 distinct CDR3 sequences; roughly 24% are singletons. The CDR3 is made up of 13 amino acids. The ends were cut back, 4 bases at V and 5 bases at J, with 11 bases in the middle. Overall study results and limits: Some patients showed high day-60 TCRbeta diversity, which derived from surviving recipient T cells and thymic progenitors. It was reported that alpha-beta T cells came from several hundred expanded graft clones (about two months after transplant). T-cell counts and diversity at one year post-transplant came mainly from newly produced T cells.

There are a few counts of this clonotype. The antigen is undetermined. The sequence came from a boy younger than two who had a stem cell transplant for acute myeloid leukemia, so the T cells may come from the graft donor. The gene calls are TRBV12-3 or TRBV12-4 and TRBJ1-1, with D unresolved. This sample comprised PBMCs, mostly from graft donor cells, obtained 360 days after TCRalphabeta/CD19-depleted stem cell transplant. In DNA, the CDR3 is TGTGCCAGCAGTTCGGGGAGGTGGACTGAAGCTTTCTTT. Translated: CASSSGRWTEAFF.